Here is one T cell receptor beta chain with its context. The antigen is undetermined. The data stem from a study of OX40 agonist ivuxolimab in advanced cancers. Study overall: Three patients, one with hepatocellular carcinoma and two with cutaneous melanoma, responded partially.

General study findings and limits: Mean expanded clone counts were higher in CD8+ than CD4+ T cells.

Profiling relied on immunoSEQ multiplex PCR, and the TCRdb table lists in-frame clones only, not all of them. The table has approximately 26,000 clones, 83% seen once. Sequencing used CD4+ or CD8+ T cells sorted from blood, obtained in a trial of the OX40 agonist ivuxolimab. This TCR was sampled from an adult with an advanced solid tumor such as melanoma, head and neck, liver or kidney cancer.

The CDR3 bases are TGTGCCAGCAGTGTAGGGACAGCAGTTCTTAATGAAAAACTGTTTTTT. Translating it yields CASSVGTAVLNEKLFF. The chain has TRBV6-1 and TRBJ1-4; TRBD1 matches 7 bases. The length of the CDR3 is 16 residues. J gave up 4 bases and V 4 bases, and 9 bases lay outside the gene matches. Germline V lookup: CDR1 MNHNS, CDR2 SASEGT.